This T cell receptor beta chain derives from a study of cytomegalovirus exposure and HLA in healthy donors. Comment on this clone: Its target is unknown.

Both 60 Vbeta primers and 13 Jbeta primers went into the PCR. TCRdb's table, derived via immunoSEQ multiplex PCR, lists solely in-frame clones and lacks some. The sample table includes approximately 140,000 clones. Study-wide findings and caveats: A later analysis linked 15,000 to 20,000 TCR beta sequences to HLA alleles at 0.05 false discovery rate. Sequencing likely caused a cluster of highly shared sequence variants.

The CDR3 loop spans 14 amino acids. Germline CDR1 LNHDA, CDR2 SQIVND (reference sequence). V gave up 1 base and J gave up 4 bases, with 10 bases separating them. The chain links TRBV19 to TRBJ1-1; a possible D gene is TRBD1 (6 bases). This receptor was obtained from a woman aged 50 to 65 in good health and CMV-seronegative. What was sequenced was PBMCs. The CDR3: CASSIGEGVTEAFF. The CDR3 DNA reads TGTGCCAGTAGTATAGGGGAGGGGGTCACTGAAGCTTTCTTT. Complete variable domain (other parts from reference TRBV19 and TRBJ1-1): DGGITQSPKYLFRKEGQNVTLSCEQNLNHDAMYWYRQDPGQGLRLIYYSQIVNDFQKGDIAEGYSVSREKKESFPLTVTSAQKNPTAFYLCASSIGEGVTEAFFGQGTRLTVV.